A single sample gave rise to the 4 T cell receptor beta chains below, sequenced in a study of blood T cell repertoires in COVID-19. TCRdb keeps only in-frame clones here, not all; method: immunoSEQ multiplex PCR. Of 250,000 to 300,000 clones listed, 85% to 90% are singletons. The sequencing input was peripheral blood. All receptors derive from a young man with active or convalescent COVID-19.

V is TRBV9 and J is TRBJ2-1; D gene unclear. This CDR3 is 12 amino acids long. The germline V gene encodes CDR1 SGDLS and CDR2 YYNGEE. V gave up 3 bases and J gave up 5 bases, with 6 bases separating them. Here the CDR3 reads CASSGGNNEQFF. CDR3 in DNA: TGTGCCAGCAGCGGAGGTAACAATGAGCAGTTCTTC.

This clone showed up just a few times. The J gene is TRBJ1-6, the V gene TRBV7-9; D perhaps matches TRBD1 (5 bases). Per germline, CDR1 SEHNR and CDR2 FQNEAQ (reference sequence). Trimming stripped 10 bases from V and 7 bases from J, with 17 bases between. The CDR3 totals 14 residues. CDR3 residues: CATKVDRTNSPLHF. The CDR3 DNA reads as TGTGCCACCAAGGTCGACAGAACCAATTCACCCCTCCACTTT.

The chain couples TRBV6-4 to TRBJ1-5; D ambiguous. In germline, CDR1 is MRHNA, CDR2 SNTAGT. The CDR3 covers 13 residues. The germline V and J ends were trimmed by 5 bases and 5 bases, with 10 bases remaining between them. The CDR3 DNA is TGTGCCAGCAGTTTAACACCTGATCAGCCCCAGCATTTT. Protein: CASSLTPDQPQHF.

This clone was picked up one time. This chain joins TRBV5-1 and TRBJ1-4; 8 nucleotides match TRBD1. The germline gives CDR1 SGHRS, CDR2 YFSETQ. This CDR3 is built from 14 residues. The junction had 3 bases not matched to a gene; V was cut back by 4 bases and J by 4 bases. CDR3 sequence: CASSATGDNEKLFF. The CDR3 bases are TGCGCCAGCAGCGCGACAGGGGATAATGAAAAACTGTTTTTT.